This TCR beta chain was recorded in a study of Tregs in tolerant kidney transplant recipients. This CDR3 is built from 13 residues. Germline V gene lookup returns CDR1 SQVTM and CDR2 ANQGSEA. V shed 5 bases and J shed 2 bases, with 13 bases lying between them. Produced via immunoSEQ multiplex PCR; TCRdb's table is partial and in-frame only. Here the sample spans about 77,000 clones, roughly 98% being singletons. The sequence derives from a human donor who received a combined kidney and bone marrow transplant. This sequence joins TRBV29-1 and TRBJ2-7; no clear D. The specimen comprised CD4+ T cells from blood, sampled before the transplant. The DNA of the CDR3 is TGCAGCGTTAAGATACAAACAACCTACGAGCAGTACTTC. It codes for CSVKIQTTYEQYF.